The source of this T cell receptor beta chain is a study of cytomegalovirus exposure and HLA in healthy donors. Study conclusions and caveats: Most TCRs appeared rarely, but some public TCRs recurred in many donors. A link between a missense DCLRE1C variant and TCR beta V- and J-gene trimming emerged from a later analysis.

A note on this clone: What it binds is unknown.

Use of 60 Vbeta and 13 Jbeta primers characterized the PCR. The assay was immunoSEQ multiplex PCR, and TCRdb's table has in-frame clones only and misses some. The sample lists some 100,000 clones, 70% to 80% seen once, with over 4% in the top ten. V shed 4 bases and J shed 0 bases, with 13 bases lying between them. Germline V gene lookup returns CDR1 SGHTA and CDR2 FQGNSA. CDR3 length: 15 residues. The V and J genes are TRBV7-2 and TRBJ2-7; tentatively, D is TRBD2 (6 bases). The material sequenced was PBMCs. This TCR came from a woman aged 18-29 years in good health and CMV-seropositive. The CDR3 spells CASSSAGWVSYEQYF. The CDR3 DNA follows: TGTGCCAGCAGCTCCGCGGGGTGGGTCTCCTACGAGCAGTACTTC.